This is a list of T cell receptor beta chains from one sample in a study of regulatory T cells in long-lasting Graves disease. TCRdb re-called the multiplex PCR reads with MiXCR, one entry per CDR3 protein. This table has about 430,000 distinct CDR3 sequences, around 20% appearing once. Here the sequenced sample was peripheral blood mononuclear cells (PBMCs), taken when the disease was refractory, from a patient treated with antithyroid drugs. These receptors originate from a female donor with Graves disease. Both conserved end residues are part of each CDR3. D genes are given only for firm matches. Expanded clones are given a class, and other clones once, few, many or no size at all.

j_call,d_call,clone_size,v_call,cdr3_aa,cdr3_nt
TRBJ2-5,NA,many,TRBV2,CARGGREGPQYF,TGTGCCAGGGGCGGCCGCGAGGGGCCCCAGTACTTC
TRBJ1-6,NA,few,TRBV27,CASTIHSPLHF,TGTGCCAGCACGATCCATTCACCCCTCCACTTT
TRBJ2-5,NA,NA,TRBV14,CASKEKNRETQYF,TGTGCCAGCAAGGAGAAAAACAGGGAGACCCAGTACTTC
TRBJ2-7,TRBD2,NA,TRBV5-6,CASSLASSGRLGEQYF,TGTGCCAGCAGCTTGGCGTCTAGCGGGAGGCTCGGCGAGCAGTACTTC
TRBJ2-2,TRBD2,NA,TRBV14,CASSPGTSGTNTGELFF,TGTGCCAGCAGTCCCGGGACTAGCGGTACGAACACCGGGGAGCTGTTTTTT
TRBJ2-7,NA,few,TRBV15,CATSRDTRGALLGEQYF,TGTGCCACCAGCAGAGATACCAGGGGGGCCCTCTTAGGGGAGCAGTACTTC
TRBJ2-6,NA,NA,TRBV6-1,CASSEALLASGANVLTF,TGTGCCAGCAGTGAAGCGCTATTGGCCTCTGGGGCCAACGTCCTGACTTTC
TRBJ1-2,NA,many,TRBV2,CASSEGVYGYTF,TGTGCCAGCAGTGAGGGGGTTTATGGCTACACCTTC
TRBJ2-1,NA,many,TRBV24-1,CATSEDGDGNEQFF,TGTGCCACCAGTGAGGACGGGGATGGGAATGAGCAGTTCTTC
TRBJ2-7,TRBD1,many,TRBV6-2/TRBV6-3,CASEWGQGVTPSYEQYF,TGTGCCAGCGAGTGGGGTCAGGGGGTCACACCGTCCTACGAGCAGTACTTC
TRBJ1-1,NA,many,TRBV2,CASTQGTQAFF,TGTGCCAGCACCCAAGGGACCCAAGCTTTCTTT
TRBJ2-5,NA,many,TRBV29-1,CSVEDGNEETQYF,TGCAGCGTTGAAGATGGGAATGAAGAGACCCAGTACTTC
TRBJ2-7,TRBD1,many,TRBV20-1,CSAKPGVRDRGLYEQYF,TGCAGTGCTAAACCTGGAGTCCGGGACAGGGGACTCTACGAGCAGTACTTC
TRBJ2-2,NA,many,TRBV7-3,CASSFRSTGELFF,TGTGCCAGCAGCTTCAGGAGCACCGGGGAGCTGTTTTTT
TRBJ1-1,NA,once,TRBV3-1,CASSPHQVENTEAFF,TGTGCCAGCAGCCCACACCAGGTGGAGAACACTGAAGCTTTCTTT
TRBJ2-7,NA,NA,TRBV29-1,CSVEGRGVKTYEQYF,TGCAGCGTTGAAGGTAGGGGCGTGAAGACCTACGAGCAGTACTTC
TRBJ1-2,NA,NA,TRBV15,CATSRAGAGGLGGYTF,TGTGCCACCAGCAGGGCAGGGGCCGGGGGCCTGGGTGGCTACACCTTC
TRBJ2-7,NA,few,TRBV4-2,CASSKSGPWDEQYF,TGTGCCAGCAGCAAGTCCGGGCCCTGGGACGAGCAGTACTTC
TRBJ1-2,NA,NA,TRBV20-1,CSAQREVAGGYTF,TGCAGTGCCCAGAGGGAGGTTGCGGGTGGCTACACCTTC
TRBJ2-2,TRBD2,few,TRBV4-1,CASSHTGTSGSSGELFF,TGCGCCAGCAGCCATACCGGGACTAGCGGGAGTAGCGGGGAGCTGTTTTTT
TRBJ1-5,NA,many,TRBV19,CASTDRPQGNQPQHF,TGTGCCAGTACCGATCGACCCCAGGGCAATCAGCCCCAGCATTTT
TRBJ1-2,TRBD1,many,TRBV12-3/TRBV12-4,CASSTGTGNGYTF,TGTGCCAGCAGTACCGGGACAGGGAACGGCTACACCTTC
TRBJ1-2,NA,few,TRBV7-9,CASIGQISYGYTF,TGTGCCAGCATCGGCCAGATTTCCTATGGCTACACCTTC
TRBJ2-2,NA,many,TRBV12-3/TRBV12-4,CASSYDLFGASNTGELFF,TGTGCCAGCAGTTACGACCTCTTTGGGGCGTCGAACACCGGGGAGCTGTTTTTT
TRBJ2-5,TRBD1,few,TRBV7-9,CASSLEVRGLETQYF,TGTGCCAGCAGCTTAGAGGTCAGGGGGCTTGAGACCCAGTACTTC
TRBJ1-6,NA,NA,TRBV7-6,CASRYSGGSPLHF,TGTGCCAGCAGATACTCGGGGGGCTCACCCCTCCACTTT
TRBJ2-7,NA,few,TRBV11-2,CASSFYSGSGYEQYF,TGTGCCAGCAGCTTTTATTCAGGGTCGGGCTACGAGCAGTACTTC
TRBJ2-6,NA,many,TRBV5-1,CASSSHYQEGANVLTF,TGCGCCAGCAGCTCCCACTACCAGGAGGGGGCCAACGTCCTGACTTTC
TRBJ1-5,TRBD1,many,TRBV28,CASSCPGQGLIDNQPQHF,TGTGCCAGCAGTTGCCCGGGACAGGGGCTTATAGACAATCAGCCCCAGCATTTT
TRBJ1-5,NA,many,TRBV6-1,CASSPPGVYSNQPQHF,TGTGCCAGCAGTCCCCCTGGGGTGTATAGCAATCAGCCCCAGCATTTT
TRBJ1-1,NA,few,TRBV20-1,CSARPGLKIDTEAFF,TGCAGTGCTAGGCCCGGGCTTAAGATTGACACTGAAGCTTTCTTT
TRBJ2-7,TRBD1,NA,TRBV20-1,CSANRQGPLEQYF,TGCAGTGCTAATCGACAGGGTCCCCTCGAGCAGTACTTC
TRBJ2-3,TRBD1,NA,TRBV12-3/TRBV12-4,CASSRGGLPTDTQYF,TGTGCCAGCAGTCGAGGGGGCTTACCCACAGATACGCAGTATTTT
TRBJ1-5,TRBD1,many,TRBV2,CASREGQGGNQPQHF,TGTGCCAGCAGAGAAGGACAGGGGGGAAATCAGCCCCAGCATTTT
TRBJ2-7,TRBD2,few,TRBV27,CASSQALAGAYEQYF,TGTGCCAGCAGTCAAGCCCTAGCGGGAGCCTACGAGCAGTACTTC
TRBJ1-1,NA,many,TRBV28,CASSGFPHRQMGGGQNTEAFF,TGTGCCAGCAGTGGCTTCCCGCACCGCCAGATGGGGGGGGGCCAAAACACTGAAGCTTTCTTT
TRBJ2-4,NA,many,TRBV15,CATSRDLGQNIQYF,TGTGCCACCAGCAGAGATTTAGGACAAAACATTCAGTACTTC
TRBJ1-1,NA,few,TRBV12-3/TRBV12-4,CASSFSTETMNTEAFF,TGTGCCAGCAGTTTTAGTACCGAGACCATGAACACTGAAGCTTTCTTT
TRBJ1-5,NA,NA,TRBV2,CASSDQGDQPQHF,TGTGCCAGCAGTGACCAAGGTGATCAGCCCCAGCATTTT
TRBJ2-7,TRBD1,many,TRBV12-3/TRBV12-4,CASTSTGGPYEQYF,TGTGCCAGCACCTCGACAGGGGGCCCCTACGAGCAGTACTTC
TRBJ1-6,NA,many,TRBV2,CASSDVSNSPLHF,TGTGCCAGCAGCGACGTTTCAAATTCACCCCTCCACTTT
TRBJ2-2,TRBD1,few,TRBV10-3,CAIRGQGEHGELFF,TGTGCCATCAGGGGACAGGGGGAACACGGGGAGCTGTTTTTT
TRBJ1-2,NA,NA,TRBV27,CASSLQQGDRGYTF,TGTGCCAGCAGCCTTCAACAGGGCGATCGTGGCTACACCTTC
TRBJ2-7,NA,many,TRBV18,CASSPRDDTYEQYF,TGTGCCAGCTCACCCCGGGACGACACCTACGAGCAGTACTTC
TRBJ2-7,NA,few,TRBV13,CASSSYPPGHNYEQYF,TGTGCCAGCAGCTCTTACCCTCCGGGACACAACTACGAGCAGTACTTC
TRBJ1-1,NA,many,TRBV28,CASSSLGGEAFF,TGTGCCAGCAGTTCACTTGGGGGTGAAGCTTTCTTT
TRBJ2-7,TRBD2,NA,TRBV20-1,CSTGLAGVSGSYEQYF,TGCAGCACGGGACTAGCGGGAGTTTCGGGCTCCTACGAGCAGTACTTC